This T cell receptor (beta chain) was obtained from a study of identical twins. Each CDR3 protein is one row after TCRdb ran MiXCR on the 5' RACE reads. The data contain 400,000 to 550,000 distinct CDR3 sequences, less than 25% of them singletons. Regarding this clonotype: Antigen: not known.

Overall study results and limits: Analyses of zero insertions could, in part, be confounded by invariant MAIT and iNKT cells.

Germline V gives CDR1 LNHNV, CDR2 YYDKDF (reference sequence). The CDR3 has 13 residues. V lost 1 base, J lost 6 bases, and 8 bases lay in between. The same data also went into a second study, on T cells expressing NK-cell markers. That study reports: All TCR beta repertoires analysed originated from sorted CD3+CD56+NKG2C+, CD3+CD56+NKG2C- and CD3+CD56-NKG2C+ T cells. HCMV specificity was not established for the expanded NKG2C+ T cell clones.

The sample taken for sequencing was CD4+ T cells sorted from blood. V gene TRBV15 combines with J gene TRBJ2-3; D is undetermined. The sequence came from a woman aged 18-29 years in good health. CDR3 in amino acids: CATSRVARDTQYF. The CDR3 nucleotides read TGTGCCACCAGCAGAGTCGCCCGGGATACGCAGTATTTT.